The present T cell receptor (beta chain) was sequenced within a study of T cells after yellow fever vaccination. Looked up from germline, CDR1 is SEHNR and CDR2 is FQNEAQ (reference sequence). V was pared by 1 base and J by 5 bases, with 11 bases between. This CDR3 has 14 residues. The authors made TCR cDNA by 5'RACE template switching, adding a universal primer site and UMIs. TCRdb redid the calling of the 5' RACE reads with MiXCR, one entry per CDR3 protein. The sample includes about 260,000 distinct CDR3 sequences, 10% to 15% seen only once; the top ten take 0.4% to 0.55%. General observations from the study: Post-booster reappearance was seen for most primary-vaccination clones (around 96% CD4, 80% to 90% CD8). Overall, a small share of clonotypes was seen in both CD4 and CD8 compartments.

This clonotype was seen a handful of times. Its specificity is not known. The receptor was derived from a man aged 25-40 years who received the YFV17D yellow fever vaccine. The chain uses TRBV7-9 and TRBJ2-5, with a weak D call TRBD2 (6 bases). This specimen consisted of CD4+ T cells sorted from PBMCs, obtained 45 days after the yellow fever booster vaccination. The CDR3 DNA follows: TGTGCCAGCAGCTTAGAATCGGGGGTCGAGACCCAGTACTTC. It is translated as CASSLESGVETQYF.